This T cell receptor (beta chain) derives from a study of regulatory T cells in long-lasting Graves disease. Described time point: persistent/refractory GD, antithyroid drugs over 5 years with positive TRAb. TCR sequences were obtained from RNA taken from PBMCs. V was pared by 0 bases and J by 2 bases, with 3 bases of the junction left unmatched. CDR3 size: 16 residues. Per germline, CDR1 MNHEY and CDR2 SVGAGI. Arm-PCR of CDR3 regions and iRepertoire HTBI primers were used to build TCR beta libraries. TCRdb itself ran the multiplex PCR reads through MiXCR, one entry per CDR3 protein. The table has roughly 500,000 distinct CDR3 sequences, less than 25% seen once.

Sample: peripheral blood mononuclear cells (PBMCs), taken when the disease was refractory, from a patient treated with antithyroid drugs. The chain is built from TRBV6-5 and TRBJ1-3; 8 positions agree with TRBD1. The source of this sequence is a female donor with Graves disease. The CDR3 DNA reads as TGTGCCAGCAGTTACTCGGCAGGGGGCACTGGAAACACCATATATTTT. This encodes CASSYSAGGTGNTIYF.